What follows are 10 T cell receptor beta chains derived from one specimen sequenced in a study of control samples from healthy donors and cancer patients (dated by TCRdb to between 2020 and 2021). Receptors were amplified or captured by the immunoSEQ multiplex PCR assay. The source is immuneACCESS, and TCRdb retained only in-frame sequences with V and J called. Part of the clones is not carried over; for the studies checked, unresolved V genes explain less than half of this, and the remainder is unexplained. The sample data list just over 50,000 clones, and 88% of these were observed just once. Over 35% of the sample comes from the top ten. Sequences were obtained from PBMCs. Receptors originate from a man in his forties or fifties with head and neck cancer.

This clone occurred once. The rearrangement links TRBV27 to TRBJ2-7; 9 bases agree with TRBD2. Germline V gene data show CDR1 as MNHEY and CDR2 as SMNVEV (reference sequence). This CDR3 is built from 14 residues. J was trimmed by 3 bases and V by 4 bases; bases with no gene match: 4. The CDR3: CASSSLAGSYEQYF. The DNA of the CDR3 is TGTGCCAGCAGTTCGCTAGCGGGGAGCTACGAGCAGTACTTC.

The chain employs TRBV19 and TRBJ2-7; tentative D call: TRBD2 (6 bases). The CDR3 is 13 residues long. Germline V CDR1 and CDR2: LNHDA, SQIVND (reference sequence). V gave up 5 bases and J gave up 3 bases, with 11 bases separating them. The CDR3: CASSGVADYEQYF. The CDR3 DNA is TGTGCCAGTAGTGGGGTAGCGGACTACGAGCAGTACTTC.

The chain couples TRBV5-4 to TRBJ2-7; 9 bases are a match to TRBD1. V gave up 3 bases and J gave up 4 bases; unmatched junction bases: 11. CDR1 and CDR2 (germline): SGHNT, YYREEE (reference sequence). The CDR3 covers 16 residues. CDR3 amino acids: CASSSATGGGLYEQYF. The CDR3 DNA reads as TGTGCCAGCAGCTCGGCGACAGGGGGAGGTCTTTACGAGCAGTACTTC.

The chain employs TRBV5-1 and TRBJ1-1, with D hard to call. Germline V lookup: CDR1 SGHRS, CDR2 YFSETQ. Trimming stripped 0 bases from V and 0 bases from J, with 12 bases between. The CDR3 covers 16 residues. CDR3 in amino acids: CASSLALGALNTEAFF. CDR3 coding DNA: TGCGCCAGCAGCTTGGCCCTCGGCGCCCTGAACACTGAAGCTTTCTTT.

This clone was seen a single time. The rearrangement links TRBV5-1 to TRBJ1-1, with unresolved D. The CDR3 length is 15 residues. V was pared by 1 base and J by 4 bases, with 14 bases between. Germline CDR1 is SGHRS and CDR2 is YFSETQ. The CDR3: CASSLSTGYSTEAFF. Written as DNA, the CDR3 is TGCGCCAGCAGCTTGTCCACGGGATATTCCACTGAAGCTTTCTTT.

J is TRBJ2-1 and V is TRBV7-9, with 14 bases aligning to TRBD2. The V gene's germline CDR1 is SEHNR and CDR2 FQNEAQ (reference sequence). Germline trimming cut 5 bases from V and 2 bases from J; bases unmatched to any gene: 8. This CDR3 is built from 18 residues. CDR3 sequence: CASSPRTSGGTTYNEQFF. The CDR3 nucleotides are TGTGCCAGCAGCCCGAGGACTAGCGGGGGGACCACCTACAATGAGCAGTTCTTC.

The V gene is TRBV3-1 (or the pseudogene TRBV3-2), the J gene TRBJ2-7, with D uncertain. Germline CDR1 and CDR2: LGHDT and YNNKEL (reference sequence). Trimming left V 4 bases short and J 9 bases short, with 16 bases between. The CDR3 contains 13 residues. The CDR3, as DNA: TGTGCCAGCAGCCCCATCCGTCAGTCGCGGCAGTACTTC. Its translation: CASSPIRQSRQYF.

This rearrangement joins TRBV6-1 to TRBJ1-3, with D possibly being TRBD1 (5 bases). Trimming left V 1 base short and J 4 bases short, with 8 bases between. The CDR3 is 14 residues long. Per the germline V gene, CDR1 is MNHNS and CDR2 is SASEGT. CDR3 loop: CASSEGTPGNTIYF. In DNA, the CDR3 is TGTGCCAGCAGTGAAGGGACACCCGGAAACACCATATATTTT.

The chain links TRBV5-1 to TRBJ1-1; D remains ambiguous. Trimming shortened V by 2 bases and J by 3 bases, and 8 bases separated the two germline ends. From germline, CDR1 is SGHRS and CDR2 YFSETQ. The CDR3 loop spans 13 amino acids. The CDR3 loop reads CASSFAGDTEAFF. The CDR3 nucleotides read TGCGCCAGCAGCTTCGCCGGGGACACTGAAGCTTTCTTT.

The CDR3 sequence: CASSFSSGARGGETQYF. DNA for the CDR3: TGTGCCAGCAGTTTTTCTAGCGGGGCCCGGGGGGGAGAGACCCAGTACTTC. The chain recombines TRBV28 with TRBJ2-5, with 9 bases aligning to TRBD2. CDR1 MDHEN and CDR2 SYDVKM come from the germline V gene. V trimming: 3 bases; J trimming: 4 bases; junction bases outside the gene matches: 12. CDR3 size: 17 residues.